This T cell receptor (beta chain) comes out of a study of blood T cells in healthy people across ages. This clonotype was observed a few times. Its target is unknown. Study-level results: Older age went with lower TCR beta diversity per million T cells, in a roughly linear way.

Trimming stripped 0 bases from V and 4 bases from J, with 13 bases between. The CDR3 sequence is 15 residues long. The germline V gene encodes CDR1 LGHNA and CDR2 YSLEER. Through a sample-barcoded 5' primer and a J-beta primer mix, a second PCR was run for about 6 to 12 cycles. Each TCR beta cDNA got a 12-nucleotide random molecular identifier. MiXCR, run by TCRdb on the 5' RACE reads, gives a single entry per CDR3 protein. The repertoire holds 790,000 or so distinct CDR3 sequences, about 56% seen once, with about 26% in the top ten. The sample consisted of blood. The TCR originated in a man aged 40-49 years in good health. The chain links TRBV4-3 to TRBJ2-7; weak D call: TRBD1 (6 bases). The CDR3 DNA follows: TGCGCCAGCAGCCAAGAAGTCAGGGGCGGGTACGAGCAGTACTTC. It specifies CASSQEVRGGYEQYF.